These 26 T cell receptor beta chains share one sample of origin, sequenced in a study of regulatory T cells in long-lasting Graves disease (dated by TCRdb to the early 2020s). The method was multiplex PCR. Sequencing relied on an Illumina HiSeq 4000. TCR beta libraries were built with iRepertoire HTBI primers and Arm-PCR amplification of CDR3 regions. TCRdb took the public reads, trimmed them with fastp at Q25, ran MiXCR for clone calling and kept in-frame beta chains. Rows with a matching CDR3 protein are joined into one entry that keeps the most common DNA and genes. A total of approximately 210,000 distinct CDR3 sequences appear in this sample, around 18% of them only once. Of the sample, more than 20% is held by the ten largest clones. In light of the paper, this sample's time point label describes: newly diagnosed GD, antithyroid drugs for less than 3 months. For both TCR sequencing and RNA sequencing, RNA was extracted from PBMCs using TRIzol.

The source material was peripheral blood mononuclear cells (PBMCs), sampled at new diagnosis, from a patient treated with antithyroid drugs. All receptors come from a female donor with Graves disease.

The count of this clonotype is one. A read error may explain this, as a much larger clone is one base away. The J gene is TRBJ2-5, the V gene TRBV7-9; tentatively, D is TRBD2 (7 bases). The CDR3 is 13 amino acids. Trimming left V 8 bases short and J 5 bases short, with 15 bases between. The germline gives CDR1 SEHNR, CDR2 FQNEAQ (reference sequence). This CDR3 is CASAPGGVETQYF. The CDR3 coding sequence is TGTGCCAGCGCCCCGGGGGGCGTGGAGACCCAGTACTTC. The entire variable domain, with the rest obtained from reference TRBV7-9 and TRBJ2-5, is as follows: DTGVSQNPRHKITKRGQNVTFRCDPISEHNRLYWYRQTLGQGPEFLTYFQNEAQLEKSRLLSDRFSAERPKGSFSTLEIQRTEQGDSAMYLCASAPGGVETQYFGPGTRLLVL.

This clonotype was counted many times. V is TRBV11-1 and J is TRBJ2-1; the D is unclear. The germline V gene encodes CDR1 SGHAT and CDR2 FQDESV (reference sequence). The CDR3 extends over 14 amino acids. The V end was cut by 5 bases, the J end by 1 base, with 9 bases between. DNA for the CDR3: TGTGCCAGCAGCCTCCTACAGTCCTACAATGAGCAGTTCTTC. Translated, it gives CASSLLQSYNEQFF.

V is TRBV7-9 and J is TRBJ2-1; no clear D gene. Trimming removed 5 bases at V and 8 bases at J, with 19 bases between. Germline-derived CDR1 and CDR2 are SEHNR and FQNEAQ (reference sequence). The length of the CDR3 is 15 residues. CDR3 loop: CASSPRTRLRDEQFF. The DNA for the CDR3 is TGTGCCAGCAGCCCCCGGACCCGCCTTCGGGATGAGCAGTTCTTC.

Ten or more counts support this clonotype. The rearrangement uses TRBV11-2 and TRBJ2-7; D perhaps matches TRBD1 (6 bases). CDR1 and CDR2 (germline): SGHAT, FQNNGV. V dropped 1 base and J dropped 3 bases, with 10 bases sitting between them. The CDR3 extends over 14 amino acids. This CDR3 reads CASSLGPGDYEQYF. The CDR3 region has the DNA TGTGCCAGCAGCTTAGGTCCAGGGGACTACGAGCAGTACTTC.

This clonotype was seen at least ten times. The junction differs from germline at one of its ends, possibly a read error. This chain connects TRBV28 to TRBJ2-5, with 7 bases identical to TRBD1. Germline V CDR1 and CDR2: MDHEN, SYDVKM. The CDR3 loop spans 15 amino acids. The CDR3 is CAGSSAGTAGETQYF. CDR3 coding DNA: TGTGCCGGCAGTTCGGCCGGGACAGCTGGAGAGACCCAGTACTTC.

This clonotype was seen at least ten times. The chain employs TRBV7-2 and TRBJ2-7, with a weak D call TRBD2 (6 bases). V lost 3 bases and J lost 5, with 20 bases in between. Germline V gene lookup returns CDR1 SGHTA and CDR2 FQGNSA. The CDR3 is 16 residues long. CDR3 coding DNA: TGTGCCAGCAGCTTTGGCGGGGCACCACCAGTCCACGAGCAGTACTTC. As protein: CASSFGGAPPVHEQYF.

This clonotype came up many times. The chain couples TRBV2 to TRBJ1-1; D uncertain. This CDR3 is built from 14 residues. Per the germline V gene, CDR1 is SNHLY and CDR2 is FYNNEI. V was cut by 4 bases and J by 0 bases, with 9 bases left in between. This chain's CDR3 is CASSARFMNTEAFF. CDR3 DNA sequence: TGTGCCAGCAGTGCTAGGTTTATGAACACTGAAGCTTTCTTT.

This clonotype has a count of ten or more. V is TRBV20-1 and J is TRBJ1-4; a weak D match, TRBD1 (5 bases). Trimming shortened V by 4 bases and J by 2 bases, and 11 bases separated the two germline ends. The CDR3 consists of 14 residues. CDR1 and CDR2 (germline): DFQATT, SNEGSKA (reference sequence). The CDR3 nucleotides are TGCAGTGCTAAGGGGACGAGCACTAATGAAAAACTGTTTTTT. Amino acids: CSAKGTSTNEKLFF.

With respect to this clonotype: A much larger clone is a single base away; this may be a read error. The V gene is TRBV7-9, the J gene TRBJ1-5; no clear D gene. The DNA matches TRBJ2-3 better at its end, which makes the J call doubtful. The CDR3 length is 15 residues. The germline CDR1 and CDR2 sequences are SEHNR and FQNEAQ (reference sequence). Here the CDR3 reads CASSLGQFSNQPQYF. The CDR3 coding sequence is TGTGCCAGCAGCTTAGGGCAGTTTAGCAATCAGCCCCAGTATTTT.

This clonotype was recorded at least ten times. The chain employs TRBV2 and TRBJ2-7; TRBD1 might be the D (6 bases). The CDR3 consists of 14 residues. Germline CDR1 is SNHLY and CDR2 is FYNNEI. Trimming took off 2 bases at V and 3 bases at J, with 11 bases between the two ends. CDR3 region: CASSEHRVGYEQYF. CDR3 sequence (DNA): TGTGCCAGCAGTGAACACAGGGTTGGCTACGAGCAGTACTTC.

Concerning this clonotype: This likely stems from a read error, as it lies one base from a far larger clone. The chain employs TRBV7-2 and TRBJ2-3; the match to TRBD2 covers 12 bases. TRBJ2-1 matches the DNA end more closely, so the J call is doubtful. This CDR3 region has 15 residues. The germline V gene encodes CDR1 SGHTA and CDR2 FQGNSA. The CDR3 nucleotides are TGTGCCAGCAGCGGGACTAGCGGGCCGACCTACGAGCAGTTCTTC. Residues: CASSGTSGPTYEQFF.

Notes on this clonotype: A far larger clone lies a single base away; this is likely a read error. The V and J genes are TRBV11-2 and TRBJ2-7; TRBD1 aligns across 9 bases. Germline V gives CDR1 SGHAT, CDR2 FQNNGV. Trimming at V came to 5 bases and at J to 3 bases, leaving 5 bases not matched to a gene. The length of the CDR3 is 14 residues. The CDR3 spells CASSPRDRDYEQYF. The CDR3 bases are TGTGCCAGCAGCCCCCGGGACAGGGACTACGAGCAGTACTTC.

This rearrangement joins TRBV20-1 to TRBJ1-3; perhaps TRBD1 as D (5 bases). CDR3 size: 15 residues. V gave up 0 bases and J gave up 1 base, with 10 bases separating them. Germline loops: CDR1 DFQATT, CDR2 SNEGSKA (reference sequence). DNA for the CDR3: TGCAGTGCTAGAGATTCCCAGGGATCTGGAAACACCATATATTTT. Translating gives CSARDSQGSGNTIYF.

This clonotype appeared many times. The V gene is TRBV12-3 or TRBV12-4, the J gene TRBJ2-7; no clear D. There are 11 residues in the CDR3. V lost 6 bases, J lost 3 bases, and 6 bases lay in between. CDR3 loop: CASRANYEQYF. The CDR3 region has the DNA TGTGCCAGCAGGGCTAACTACGAGCAGTACTTC.

This chain links TRBV4-3 with TRBJ1-2; 7 bases are a match to TRBD1. Germline CDR1 and CDR2: LGHNA and YSLEER. The CDR3 loop spans 15 amino acids. Losses at the gene ends were 0 bases for V and 2 bases for J; bases not matched to a gene: 3. The CDR3 coding sequence is TGCGCCAGCAGCCAAGAGACAGGGAGGAACTATGGCTACACCTTC. Translated: CASSQETGRNYGYTF.

The J gene is TRBJ2-7, the V gene TRBV12-3 or TRBV12-4, with 14 bases lining up with TRBD2. The CDR3 loop spans 16 amino acids. V shed 8 bases, J shed 4 bases, and the junction held 10 bases outside the gene matches. The CDR3 loop reads CASCPGLAGEGYEQYF. The CDR3 coding sequence is TGTGCCAGCTGCCCGGGACTAGCGGGAGAAGGGTACGAGCAGTACTTC.

With regard to this clonotype: Given a far larger clone just one base away, this is likely a sequencing read error. This chain links TRBV6-9 with TRBJ1-1; 7 positions match TRBD1. CDR1 is MNHGY, CDR2 SVAAGI, per germline. The CDR3 contains 16 residues. The CDR3 is CAGSYPDRKENTEAFF. The CDR3 DNA reads TGTGCCGGCAGTTACCCGGACAGGAAGGAGAACACTGAAGCTTTCTTT.

V gene TRBV20-1 combines with J gene TRBJ2-7; 14 positions agree with TRBD2. The CDR3 totals 17 residues. Trimming took 0 bases from V and 4 from J; bases not matched to a gene: 8. Per germline, CDR1 DFQATT and CDR2 SNEGSKA (reference sequence). The CDR3 region is CSARDVTSGRAGYEQYF. CDR3 sequence (DNA): TGCAGTGCTAGAGATGTGACTAGCGGGAGGGCCGGGTACGAGCAGTACTTC.

There are many counts of this clonotype. The V call is TRBV7-6, the J call TRBJ1-1; no reliable D call. This CDR3 spans 13 amino acids. The germline V gene encodes CDR1 SGHVS and CDR2 FNYEAQ. V dropped 0 bases and J dropped 4 bases, with 6 bases sitting between them. The CDR3 is CASSLALTTEAFF. The CDR3 DNA sequence: TGTGCCAGCAGCTTAGCTTTGACCACTGAAGCTTTCTTT.

This chain connects TRBV6-2 or TRBV6-3 to TRBJ2-7, with 11 bases identical to TRBD2. CDR1 is MNHEY, CDR2 SVGEGT, per germline. Trimming at V came to 7 bases and at J to 3 bases, leaving 5 bases not matched to a gene. The CDR3 is 14 residues long. The CDR3 DNA sequence: TGTGCCAGCACCGAGACTAGCGGGGACTACGAGCAGTACTTC. The encoded protein is CASTETSGDYEQYF.

Ten or more counts support this clonotype. The chain has TRBV19 and TRBJ1-5; unclear D gene. Germline assignment: CDR1 LNHDA and CDR2 SQIVND (reference sequence). The length of the CDR3 is 14 residues. V lost 0 bases to trimming and J lost 7 bases, with 10 bases between them. The CDR3 loop is CASSIESGIQPQHF. CDR3 nucleotide sequence: TGTGCCAGTAGTATAGAGTCGGGCATCCAGCCCCAGCATTTT.

This clonotype occurred many times. The V call is TRBV20-1, the J call TRBJ1-1, with D perhaps TRBD1 (5 bases). The ends were cut back, 0 bases at V and 1 base at J, with 12 bases in the middle. There are 15 residues in the CDR3. Germline values: CDR1 DFQATT, CDR2 SNEGSKA (reference sequence). CDR3 nucleotide sequence: TGCAGTGCTAGAGAAGAAGGGGCCAAGAACACTGAAGCTTTCTTT. Residues: CSAREEGAKNTEAFF.

The chain recombines TRBV6-5 with TRBJ2-2; 9 bases match TRBD2. Germline CDR1 MNHEY, CDR2 SVGAGI. V was clipped by 2 bases and J by 6 bases; unmatched bases: 1. The CDR3 extends over 14 amino acids. The CDR3 DNA is TGTGCCAGCAGTTACGCGGGAGGGCCCGGGGAGCTGTTTTTT. Its translation: CASSYAGGPGELFF.

A remark on this clonotype: One base separates it from a far larger clone, so it is likely a read error. The chain uses TRBV7-9 and TRBJ2-7; TRBD2 agrees at 10 bases. CDR3 length equals 14 residues. In germline, CDR1 is SEHNR, CDR2 FQNEAQ (reference sequence). V trimming: 4 bases; J trimming: 7 bases; junction bases outside the gene matches: 7. CDR3 in DNA: TGTGCCAGCAGCTCTAGCGGGAGCGGGAATGAGCAGTACTTC. This sequence encodes CASSSSGSGNEQYF. Using reference TRBV7-9 and TRBJ2-7 for the parts outside the CDR3, the full variable domain is DTGVSQNPRHKITKRGQNVTFRCDPISEHNRLYWYRQTLGQGPEFLTYFQNEAQLEKSRLLSDRFSAERPKGSFSTLEIQRTEQGDSAMYLCASSSSGSGNEQYFGPGTRLTVT.

This clonotype was observed at least ten times. V gene TRBV12-3 or TRBV12-4 combines with J gene TRBJ1-2; D may be TRBD1 (6 bases). The CDR3 contains 14 residues. V was pared by 2 bases and J by 6 bases, with 13 bases between. CDR3 nucleotide sequence: TGTGCCAGCAGTTTATGGGCCAGGGGAGATGGCTACACCTTC. It encodes CASSLWARGDGYTF.

The chain employs TRBV7-3 and TRBJ1-6; no clear D gene. Per the germline V gene, CDR1 is SGHTA and CDR2 is FQGTGA. The CDR3 loop spans 15 amino acids. Trimming cost V 5 bases and J 7 bases, with 15 bases left between them. Written as DNA, the CDR3 is TGTGCCAGCAGCCACGCGTCAGGAGCGAATTCACCCCTCCACTTT. This encodes CASSHASGANSPLHF.